Included here is one T cell receptor beta chain sequence, with context. Its specificity is not known. This CDR3 has 16 residues. TCRdb re-called the 5' RACE reads; one entry per CDR3 protein, DNA not given. Its table lists 300,000 to 500,000 distinct CDR3 sequences. This sample stems from a study of T cells expressing NK-cell markers. Study context: It was from sorted CD3+CD56+NKG2C+, CD3+CD56+NKG2C- and CD3+CD56-NKG2C+ T cells that TCR beta repertoires came. With respect to HCMV, seven of the eight sequenced donors were seropositive, and one was seronegative. Study results and limitations: In several donors, these clonotypes also led the CD3+CD56-NKG2C+ fraction. In over 5 donors, dominant CD3+CD56+NKG2C+ clonotypes ranked among the top 10 CD8+ clonotypes.

Sequencing input: blood T cells: a sorted CD56 or NKG2C T cell subset, CD4+ or CD8+ T cells, or bulk PBMC T cells (not recorded which). This chain uses TRBV12-3 or TRBV12-4 with TRBJ2-1; the D gene TCRdb calls, TRBD2, cannot be checked with no DNA. The sequence came from a woman between 45 and 60 years old in good health. CDR3 in amino acids: CASRSLAVDSYNEQFF.